This TCR beta chain was found in a study of blood T cell repertoires in COVID-19. Per the original data handling: Quantification of nucleated cells was approximated via reference gene primer amplification. Generated by immunoSEQ multiplex PCR, the TCRdb table keeps only in-frame clones and is missing some. D and trimming were read from the DNA, whereas the V and J calls and clone size are those reported in that table. Of approximately 150,000 clones in the sample, approximately 85% are singletons; the top ten hold roughly 2.6%. Germline assignment: CDR1 MNHEY and CDR2 SMNVEV (reference sequence). V was clipped by 4 bases and J by 7 bases, with 16 bases between them. This CDR3 region has 14 residues.

The sequenced sample was peripheral blood. The sequence derives from a human donor with acute or convalescent COVID-19. The donor label of this sample is uncertain. V gene TRBV27 combines with J gene TRBJ1-1; D may be TRBD1 (6 bases). The CDR3 nucleotides are TGTGCCAGCAGTTCAGCCCTACAGGGAAATGAAGCTTTCTTT. Amino acids: CASSSALQGNEAFF.